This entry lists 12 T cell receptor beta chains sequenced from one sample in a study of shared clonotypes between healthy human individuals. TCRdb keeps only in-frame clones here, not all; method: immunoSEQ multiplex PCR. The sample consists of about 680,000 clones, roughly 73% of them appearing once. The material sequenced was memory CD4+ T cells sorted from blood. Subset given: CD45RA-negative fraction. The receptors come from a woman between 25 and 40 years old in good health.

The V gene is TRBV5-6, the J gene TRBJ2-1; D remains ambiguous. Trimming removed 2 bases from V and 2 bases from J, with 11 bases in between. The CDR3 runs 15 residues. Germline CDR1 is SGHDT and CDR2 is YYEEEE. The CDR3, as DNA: TGTGCCAGCAGCTTCTTGGGCGTGACCTACAATGAGCAGTTCTTC. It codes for CASSFLGVTYNEQFF.

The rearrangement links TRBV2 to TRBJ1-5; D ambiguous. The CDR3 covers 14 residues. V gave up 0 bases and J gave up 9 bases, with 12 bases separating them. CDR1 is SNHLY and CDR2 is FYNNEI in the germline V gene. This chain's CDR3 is CASSEALSRPPQHF. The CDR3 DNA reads TGTGCCAGCAGTGAAGCGCTGAGTAGGCCGCCCCAGCATTTT.

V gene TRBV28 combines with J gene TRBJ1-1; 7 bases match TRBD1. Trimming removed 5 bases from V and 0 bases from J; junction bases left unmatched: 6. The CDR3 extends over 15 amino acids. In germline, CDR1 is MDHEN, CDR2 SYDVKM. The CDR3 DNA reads TGTGCCAGCAGTGGGACCACAGGGGTGAACACTGAAGCTTTCTTT. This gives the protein CASSGTTGVNTEAFF. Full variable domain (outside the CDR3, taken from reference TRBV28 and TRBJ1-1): DVKVTQSSRYLVKRTGEKVFLECVQDMDHENMFWYRQDPGLGLRLIYFSYDVKMKEKGDIPEGYSVSREKKERFSLILESASTNQTSMYLCASSGTTGVNTEAFFGQGTRLTVV.

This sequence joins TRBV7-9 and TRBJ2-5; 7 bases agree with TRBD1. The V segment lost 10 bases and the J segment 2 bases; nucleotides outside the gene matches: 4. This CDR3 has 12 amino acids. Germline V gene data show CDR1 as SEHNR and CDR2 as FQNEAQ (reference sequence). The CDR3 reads CATGTVQETQYF. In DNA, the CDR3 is TGTGCCACCGGGACAGTACAAGAGACCCAGTACTTC.

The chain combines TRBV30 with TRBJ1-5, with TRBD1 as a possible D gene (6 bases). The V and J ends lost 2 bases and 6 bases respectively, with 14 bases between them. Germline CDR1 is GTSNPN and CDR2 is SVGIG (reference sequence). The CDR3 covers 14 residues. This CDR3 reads CAWSTGGFGQPQHF. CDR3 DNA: TGTGCCTGGAGTACCGGGGGCTTTGGTCAGCCCCAGCATTTT.

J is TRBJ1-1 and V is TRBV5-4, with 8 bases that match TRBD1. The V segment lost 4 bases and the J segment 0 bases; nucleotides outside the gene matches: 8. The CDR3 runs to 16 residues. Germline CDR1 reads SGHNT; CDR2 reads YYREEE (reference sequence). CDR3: CASSPGRGQVNTEAFF. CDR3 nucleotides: TGTGCCAGCAGCCCAGGGAGGGGACAGGTGAACACTGAAGCTTTCTTT. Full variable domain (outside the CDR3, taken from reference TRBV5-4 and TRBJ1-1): ETGVTQSPTHLIKTRGQQVTLRCSSQSGHNTVSWYQQALGQGPQFIFQYYREEENGRGNFPPRFSGLQFPNYSSELNVNALELDDSALYLCASSPGRGQVNTEAFFGQGTRLTVV.

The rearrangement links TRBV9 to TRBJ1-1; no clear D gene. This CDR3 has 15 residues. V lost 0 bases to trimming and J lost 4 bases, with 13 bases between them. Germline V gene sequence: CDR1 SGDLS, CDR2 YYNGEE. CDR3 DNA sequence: TGTGCCAGCAGCGTAGTTGGGGAGTGGGGCACTGAAGCTTTCTTT. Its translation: CASSVVGEWGTEAFF. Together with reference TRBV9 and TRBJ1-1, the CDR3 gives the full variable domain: DSGVTQTPKHLITATGQRVTLRCSPRSGDLSVYWYQQSLDQGLQFLIQYYNGEERAKGNILERFSAQQFPDLHSELNLSSLELGDSALYFCASSVVGEWGTEAFFGQGTRLTVV.

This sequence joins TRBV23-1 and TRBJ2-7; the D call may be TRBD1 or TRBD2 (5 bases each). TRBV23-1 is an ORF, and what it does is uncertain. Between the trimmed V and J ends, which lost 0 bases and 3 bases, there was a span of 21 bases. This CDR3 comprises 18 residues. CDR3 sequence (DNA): TGCGCCAGCAGTCAATCTATCGGGACCCGCCTAACAATCTACGAGCAGTACTTC. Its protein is CASSQSIGTRLTIYEQYF.

The DNA for the CDR3 is TGTGCCAGCTCAACGACAGGGGGTGGAAACACCATATATTTT. Translation: CASSTTGGGNTIYF. V gene TRBV18 combines with J gene TRBJ1-3; 9 bases line up with TRBD1. V lost 5 bases to trimming and J lost 3 bases; unmatched junction nucleotides: 2. CDR3 size: 14 residues. Germline values: CDR1 KGHSH, CDR2 LQKENI.

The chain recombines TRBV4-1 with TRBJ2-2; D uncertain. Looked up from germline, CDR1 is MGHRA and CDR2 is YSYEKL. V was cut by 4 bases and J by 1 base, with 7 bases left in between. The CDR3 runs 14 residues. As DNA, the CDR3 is TGCGCCAGCAGCCGACGGAGGAACACCGGGGAGCTGTTTTTT. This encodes CASSRRRNTGELFF.

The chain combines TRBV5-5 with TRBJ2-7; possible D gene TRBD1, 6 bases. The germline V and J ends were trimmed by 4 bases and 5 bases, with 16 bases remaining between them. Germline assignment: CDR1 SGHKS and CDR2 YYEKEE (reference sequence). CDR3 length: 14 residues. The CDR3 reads CASSAPGTTHEQYF. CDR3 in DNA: TGTGCCAGCAGCGCACCGGGGACAACCCACGAGCAGTACTTC.

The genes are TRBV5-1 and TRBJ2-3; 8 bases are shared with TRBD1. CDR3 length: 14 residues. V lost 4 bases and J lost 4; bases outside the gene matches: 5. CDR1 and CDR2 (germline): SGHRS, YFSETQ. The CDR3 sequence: CASSPGQGADTQYF. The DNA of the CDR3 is TGCGCCAGCAGCCCCGGACAGGGCGCAGATACGCAGTATTTT.